This T cell receptor (beta chain) was identified during a study of T cells in Graves' hyperthyroidism and ophthalmopathy. This clonotype was recorded at least ten times. What it recognizes is unknown. With a duration under 2 months, the hyperthyroidism was newly diagnosed in patients aged 18 to 65. What was amplified from RNA transcripts were TCR beta CDR3 regions. When the TCR CDR3 underwent first-round RT-PCR, the HTBI primer set was used. TCRdb reanalysed the multiplex PCR reads using MiXCR and keeps one entry per CDR3 protein. The sample lists about 720,000 distinct CDR3 sequences, around 17% occurring once. Germline V gene lookup returns CDR1 MNHNS and CDR2 SASEGT. The V end lost 3 bases, the J end lost 4 bases, and 7 bases lay between the germline ends. The CDR3 is made up of 13 amino acids. Study conclusions and caveats: Peripheral blood also featured most of the thyroid clonotypes expanded above 0.001. The model identified upcoming ophthalmopathy a median approximately six months ahead of onset.

Specimen: blood. V gene TRBV6-1 combines with J gene TRBJ1-5; tentative D call: TRBD1 (5 bases). This TCR was recovered from a young man with Graves' hyperthyroidism. CDR3 loop: CASSDRDNQPQHF. CDR3 sequence (DNA): TGTGCCAGCAGTGACAGGGATAATCAGCCCCAGCATTTT.